This T cell receptor (beta chain) was found in a study of OX40 agonist ivuxolimab in advanced cancers. In the study overall: The mean age was roughly 60 years, ranging from about 23 to 85, with about four fifths of participants male. In three patients, partial responses were observed, one with hepatocellular carcinoma and two with cutaneous melanoma.

Trimming cost V 4 bases and J 3 bases, with 10 bases left between them. Germline CDR1 SGHTA, CDR2 FQGNSA. The CDR3 has 14 amino acids. Baseline was the first blood sampling point, followed by cycle 4 day 1 and cycle 7 day 1. Here immunoSEQ multiplex PCR was the method, and the copy in TCRdb shows in-frame clones only, minus some. There are roughly 97,000 clones in the sample; approximately 90% occur only once, and 0.65% to 0.95% lies in the top ten. The clonotype comes from an adult with an advanced solid tumor such as melanoma, head and neck, liver or kidney cancer. The sample in question was CD4+ or CD8+ T cells sorted from blood, obtained in a trial of the OX40 agonist ivuxolimab. This chain connects TRBV7-2 to TRBJ1-5; tentative D call: TRBD1 (5 bases). The CDR3 region has the DNA TGTGCCAGCAGCTCCGGAGGGACCAATCAGCCCCAGCATTTT. This sequence encodes CASSSGGTNQPQHF. The full variable domain, completed using reference TRBV7-2 and TRBJ1-5, is GAGVSQSPSNKVTEKGKDVELRCDPISGHTALYWYRQSLGQGLEFLIYFQGNSAPDKSGLPSDRFSAERTGGSVSTLTIQRTQQEDSAVYLCASSSGGTNQPQHFGDGTRLSIL.